These 18 T cell receptor beta chains came from one sample sequenced in a study of cytomegalovirus exposure and HLA in healthy donors. Clones were read by immunoSEQ multiplex PCR, and TCRdb kept only the in-frame ones, dropping some. The sample lists over 60,000 clones; around 95% were seen once. Sequenced input: PBMCs. All receptors come from a young man in good health and CMV-seronegative.

The chain links TRBV29-1 to TRBJ1-1; D possibly corresponds to TRBD1 (6 bases). CDR1 is SQVTM, CDR2 ANQGSEA, per germline. This CDR3 is built from 14 residues. Deletions cut 4 bases from V and 0 bases from J, with 12 bases between. The CDR3 bases are TGCAGCGTTGCAGGGGCAAGTATGAACACTGAAGCTTTCTTT. It specifies CSVAGASMNTEAFF.

The chain links TRBV27 to TRBJ1-2; 7 bases match TRBD1. Germline V lookup: CDR1 MNHEY, CDR2 SMNVEV (reference sequence). The CDR3 runs 15 residues. J lost 0 bases, V lost 5 bases, and 6 bases had no gene match. CDR3 nucleotides: TGTGCCAGCAGTCTTACGACAGGGACTAACTATGGCTACACCTTC. It yields the protein CASSLTTGTNYGYTF.

The chain links TRBV19 to TRBJ1-1, with D possibly being TRBD1 (6 bases). Germline V gives CDR1 LNHDA, CDR2 SQIVND (reference sequence). CDR3 size: 14 residues. Between the trimmed V and J ends, which lost 4 bases and 0 bases, there was a span of 9 bases. The CDR3 sequence: CASSNGQMNTEAFF. In DNA, the CDR3 is TGTGCCAGTAGTAACGGACAGATGAACACTGAAGCTTTCTTT.

Details on this clone: At one boundary the junction diverges from the germline segment, which might be a read error. CDR3 nucleotides: TGTGCTAGCAGTGGAGGGATACAGCCTGGAAACACCATATATTTT. Its translation: CASSGGIQPGNTIYF. J is TRBJ1-3 and V is TRBV7-7, with unresolved D. Germline CDR1 is SSHAT and CDR2 is FNYEAQ (reference sequence). The CDR3 consists of 15 residues.

The chain joins TRBV10-2 to TRBJ1-2, with unresolved D. V lost 6 bases to trimming and J lost 0 bases, with 17 bases between them. The CDR3 is 16 amino acids. Germline V gene data show CDR1 as WSHSY and CDR2 as SAAADI. The CDR3 region is CASRGQYGEANYGYTF. CDR3 coding DNA: TGCGCCAGCAGAGGCCAGTATGGAGAAGCTAACTATGGCTACACCTTC.

The CDR3 region has the DNA TGTGCCTGGAGTTGGTTAGCGGGGAACAATGAGCAGTTCTTC. This sequence encodes CAWSWLAGNNEQFF. This rearrangement joins TRBV30 to TRBJ2-1; 8 bases are shared with TRBD2. Per the germline V gene, CDR1 is GTSNPN and CDR2 is SVGIG (reference sequence). J lost 5 bases, V lost 2 bases, and 5 bases had no gene match. The CDR3 has 14 amino acids.

This clone was seen once. The J gene is TRBJ1-1, the V gene TRBV6-1, with D tentatively TRBD1 (6 bases). CDR1 is MNHNS, CDR2 SASEGT, per germline. The CDR3 contains 15 residues. CDR3 sequence: CATTPDRLMNTEAFF. For the CDR3, the DNA is TGTGCGACCACCCCGGACAGACTCATGAACACTGAAGCTTTCTTT.

The J gene is TRBJ2-2, the V gene TRBV5-4; tentative D call: TRBD2 (5 bases). CDR3 size: 12 residues. V shed 9 bases and J shed 3 bases, with 9 bases lying between them. Germline CDR1 SGHNT, CDR2 YYREEE (reference sequence). CDR3 loop: CAIPGYTGELFF. CDR3 sequence (DNA): TGTGCCATCCCGGGATACACCGGGGAGCTGTTTTTT.

The CDR3 DNA is TGTGCCAGCAGCCAAGTAGCGGGGGGGCCAGGGGAGACCCAGTACTTC. Protein sequence: CASSQVAGGPGETQYF. The chain joins TRBV4-2 to TRBJ2-5; 11 nucleotides match TRBD2. The CDR3 contains 16 residues. V gave up 1 base and J gave up 5 bases; unmatched junction bases: 6. Germline V gene lookup returns CDR1 LGHNA and CDR2 YNFKEQ.

The rearrangement links TRBV4-1 to TRBJ2-3; the D gene is possibly TRBD2 (5 bases). The length of the CDR3 is 11 residues. V shed 2 bases and J shed 9 bases, with 6 bases lying between them. The V gene's germline CDR1 is MGHRA and CDR2 YSYEKL. The CDR3 DNA is TGCGCCAGCAGCCAAAGAGGGACGCAGTATTTT. Its translation is CASSQRGTQYF.

V is TRBV9 and J is TRBJ2-3; 9 bases agree with TRBD1. This CDR3 has 16 residues. Looked up from germline, CDR1 is SGDLS and CDR2 is YYNGEE. V lost 0 bases to trimming and J lost 1 base; unmatched junction nucleotides: 3. The CDR3 DNA reads TGTGCCAGCAGCGTAGTAGGACAGGGGCGCACAGATACGCAGTATTTT. It specifies CASSVVGQGRTDTQYF. The entire variable domain, with the rest obtained from reference TRBV9 and TRBJ2-3, is as follows: DSGVTQTPKHLITATGQRVTLRCSPRSGDLSVYWYQQSLDQGLQFLIQYYNGEERAKGNILERFSAQQFPDLHSELNLSSLELGDSALYFCASSVVGQGRTDTQYFGPGTRLTVL.

The chain recombines TRBV30 with TRBJ1-2; D is uncertain. V lost 3 bases, J lost 7 bases, and 12 bases lay in between. This CDR3 is 12 amino acids long. Germline CDR1 GTSNPN, CDR2 SVGIG (reference sequence). The CDR3 coding sequence is TGTGCCTGGAGAGGGTCGGGGTCTGGCTACACCTTC. This codes for CAWRGSGSGYTF.

The chain couples TRBV5-4 to TRBJ2-7; D is perhaps TRBD1 (6 bases). Deletions cut 4 bases from V and 6 bases from J, with 20 bases between. CDR1 and CDR2 (germline): SGHNT, YYREEE (reference sequence). This CDR3 is built from 15 residues. The CDR3 sequence: CASSTKDRRQSEQYF. CDR3 DNA sequence: TGTGCCAGCAGCACCAAAGACAGGCGACAGAGCGAGCAGTACTTC.

The V gene is TRBV15, the J gene TRBJ2-5; 10 bases match TRBD1. Losses at the gene ends were 0 bases for V and 5 bases for J; bases not matched to a gene: 12. CDR1 and CDR2 from the germline V gene are LNHNV and YYDKDF (reference sequence). This CDR3 has 18 residues. The chain's CDR3 is CATSRDAPWDRGGETQYF. The CDR3 DNA is TGTGCCACCAGCAGAGACGCTCCCTGGGACAGGGGTGGGGAGACCCAGTACTTC.

On this clone itself: A junction end diverges from the germline sequence, so it may reflect a read error. The J gene is TRBJ2-1, the V gene TRBV27; TRBD2 matches 9 bases. CDR3 length: 15 amino acids. Germline V CDR1 and CDR2: MNHEY, SMNVEV (reference sequence). CDR3 residues: CASRLLAGDDNEQFF. Written as DNA, the CDR3 is TGTGCCAGCAGGTTATTAGCGGGGGATGACAATGAGCAGTTCTTC.

This clone was seen a few times. The rearrangement links TRBV2 to TRBJ1-6, with TRBD1 matching 7 bases. Germline lookup yields CDR1 SNHLY and CDR2 FYNNEI. The length of the CDR3 is 14 residues. J lost 10 bases, V lost 6 bases, and 9 bases had no gene match. The CDR3 bases are TGTGCCAGCAGGGAACAGGGGACGAAGTCACCCCTCCACTTT. Translating gives CASREQGTKSPLHF.

A single count supports this clone. The gene calls are TRBV7-8 and TRBJ1-3; 7 bases map to TRBD1. V was pared by 5 bases and J by 0 bases, with 10 bases of the junction left unmatched. Germline CDR1 is SGHVS and CDR2 is FQNEAQ. The CDR3 has 17 residues. The CDR3 nucleotides are TGTGCCAGCAGCGGCCCGGGACAGACCTTCTCTGGAAACACCATATATTTT. It is translated as CASSGPGQTFSGNTIYF.

This clone was detected once. The CDR3 DNA sequence: TGTGCCAGCAGTTTCGGAAGGCGTGCGGACACTGAAGCTTTCTTT. It encodes CASSFGRRADTEAFF. The V call is TRBV28, the J call TRBJ1-1; no reliable D call. Germline V gene data show CDR1 as MDHEN and CDR2 as SYDVKM. V was pared by 3 bases and J by 3 bases, with 14 bases between. The CDR3 is 15 residues long.